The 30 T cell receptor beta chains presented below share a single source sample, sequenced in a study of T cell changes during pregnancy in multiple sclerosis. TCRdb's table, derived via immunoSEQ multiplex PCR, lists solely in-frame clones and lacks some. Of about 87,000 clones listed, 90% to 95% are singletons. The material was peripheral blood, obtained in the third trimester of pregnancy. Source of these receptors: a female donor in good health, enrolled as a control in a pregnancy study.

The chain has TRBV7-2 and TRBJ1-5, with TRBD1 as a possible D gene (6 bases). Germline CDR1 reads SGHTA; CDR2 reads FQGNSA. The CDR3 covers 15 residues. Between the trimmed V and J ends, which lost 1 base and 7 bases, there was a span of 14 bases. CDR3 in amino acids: CASSLGSQGRQPQHF. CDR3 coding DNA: TGTGCCAGCAGCTTAGGGTCGCAGGGGCGGCAGCCCCAGCATTTT.

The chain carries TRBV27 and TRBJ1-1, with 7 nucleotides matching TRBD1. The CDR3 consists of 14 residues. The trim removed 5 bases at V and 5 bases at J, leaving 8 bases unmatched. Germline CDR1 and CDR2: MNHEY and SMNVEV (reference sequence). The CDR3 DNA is TGTGCCAGCAGTCCGACAGGGCCGGCGACTGAAGCTTTCTTT. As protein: CASSPTGPATEAFF.

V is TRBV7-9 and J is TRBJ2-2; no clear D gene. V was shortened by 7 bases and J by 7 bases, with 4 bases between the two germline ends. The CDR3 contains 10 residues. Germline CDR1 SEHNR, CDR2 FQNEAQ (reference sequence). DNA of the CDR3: TGTGCCAGCATCAGCGGGGAGCTGTTTTTT. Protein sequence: CASISGELFF.

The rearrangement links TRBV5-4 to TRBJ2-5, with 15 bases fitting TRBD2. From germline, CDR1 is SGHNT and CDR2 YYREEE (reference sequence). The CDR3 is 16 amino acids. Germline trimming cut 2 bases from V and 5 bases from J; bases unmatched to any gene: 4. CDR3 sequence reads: CASSLGTSGRWETQYF. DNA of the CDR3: TGTGCCAGCAGCTTAGGGACTAGCGGGAGGTGGGAGACCCAGTACTTC.

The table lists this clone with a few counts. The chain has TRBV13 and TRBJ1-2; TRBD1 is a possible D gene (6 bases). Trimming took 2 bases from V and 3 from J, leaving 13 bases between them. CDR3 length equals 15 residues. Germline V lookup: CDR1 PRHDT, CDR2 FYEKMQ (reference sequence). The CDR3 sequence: CASSLYREGDYGYTF. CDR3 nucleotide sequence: TGTGCCAGCAGCTTATATCGAGAGGGGGACTATGGCTACACCTTC.

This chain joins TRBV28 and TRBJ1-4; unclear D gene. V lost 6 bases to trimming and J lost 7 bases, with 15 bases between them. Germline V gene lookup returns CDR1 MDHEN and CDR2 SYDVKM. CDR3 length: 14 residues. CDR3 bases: TGTGCCAGCAGGAAAGCAGGTACGCGTGAAAAACTGTTTTTT. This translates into CASRKAGTREKLFF.

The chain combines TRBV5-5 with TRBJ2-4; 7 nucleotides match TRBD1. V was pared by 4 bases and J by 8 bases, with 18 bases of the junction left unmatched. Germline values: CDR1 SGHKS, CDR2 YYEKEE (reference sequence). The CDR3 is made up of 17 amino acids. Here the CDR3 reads CASSPLDRIREVDIQYF. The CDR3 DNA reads TGTGCCAGCAGCCCCCTGGACAGGATTCGTGAAGTTGACATTCAGTACTTC.

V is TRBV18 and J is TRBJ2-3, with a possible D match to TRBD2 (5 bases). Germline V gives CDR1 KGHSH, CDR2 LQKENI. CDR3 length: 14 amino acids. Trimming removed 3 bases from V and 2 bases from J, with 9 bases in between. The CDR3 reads CASSPQRITDTQYF. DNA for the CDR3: TGTGCCAGCTCACCTCAGCGGATCACAGATACGCAGTATTTT.

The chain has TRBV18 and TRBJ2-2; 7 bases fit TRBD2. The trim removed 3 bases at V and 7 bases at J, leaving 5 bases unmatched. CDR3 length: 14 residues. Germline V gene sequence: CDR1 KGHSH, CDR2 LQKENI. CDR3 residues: CASSPETSDGELFF. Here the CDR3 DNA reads TGTGCCAGCTCACCGGAAACTAGCGACGGGGAGCTGTTTTTT.

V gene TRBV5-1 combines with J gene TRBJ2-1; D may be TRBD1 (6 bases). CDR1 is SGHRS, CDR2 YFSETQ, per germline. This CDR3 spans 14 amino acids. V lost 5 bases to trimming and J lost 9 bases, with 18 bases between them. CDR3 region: CASSILGRGGEQFF. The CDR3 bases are TGCGCCAGCAGTATCCTCGGCAGGGGCGGTGAGCAGTTCTTC.

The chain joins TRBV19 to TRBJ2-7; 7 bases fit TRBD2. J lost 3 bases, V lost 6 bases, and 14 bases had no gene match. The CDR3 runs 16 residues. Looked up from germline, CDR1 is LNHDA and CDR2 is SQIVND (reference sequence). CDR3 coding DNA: TGTGCCAGTAGCCATATCTGGGCGGGAGATAACTACGAGCAGTACTTC. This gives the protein CASSHIWAGDNYEQYF.

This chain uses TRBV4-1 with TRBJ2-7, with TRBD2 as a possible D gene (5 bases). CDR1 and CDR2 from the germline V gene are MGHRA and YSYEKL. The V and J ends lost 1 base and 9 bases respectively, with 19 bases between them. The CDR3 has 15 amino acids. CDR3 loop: CASSQVSSNPLGQYF. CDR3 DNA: TGCGCCAGCAGCCAAGTGTCTAGCAACCCGCTCGGGCAGTACTTC.

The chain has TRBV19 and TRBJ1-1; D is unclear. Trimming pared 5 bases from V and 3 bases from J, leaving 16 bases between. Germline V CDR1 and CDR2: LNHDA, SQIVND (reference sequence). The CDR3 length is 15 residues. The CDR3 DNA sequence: TGTGCCAGTAGTCTACTAGATCTCCTATACACTGAAGCTTTCTTT. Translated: CASSLLDLLYTEAFF.

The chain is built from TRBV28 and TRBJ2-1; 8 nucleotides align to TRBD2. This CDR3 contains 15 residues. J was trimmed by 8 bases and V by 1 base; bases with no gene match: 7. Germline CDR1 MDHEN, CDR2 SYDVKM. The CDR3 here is CASSLLSGGPYEQFF. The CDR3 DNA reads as TGTGCCAGCAGTTTATTGTCGGGAGGGCCGTATGAGCAGTTCTTC.

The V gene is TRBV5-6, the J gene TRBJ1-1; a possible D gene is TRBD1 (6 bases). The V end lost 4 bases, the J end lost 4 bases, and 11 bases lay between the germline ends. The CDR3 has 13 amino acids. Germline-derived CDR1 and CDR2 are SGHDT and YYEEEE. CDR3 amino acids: CASSLDSLTEAFF. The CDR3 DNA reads TGTGCCAGCAGCCTGGACAGCCTCACTGAAGCTTTCTTT.

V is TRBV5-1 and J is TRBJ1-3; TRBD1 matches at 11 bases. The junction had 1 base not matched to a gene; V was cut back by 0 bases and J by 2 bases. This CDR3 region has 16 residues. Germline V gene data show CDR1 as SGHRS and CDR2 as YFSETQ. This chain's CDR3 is CASSLEGQGAGNTIYF. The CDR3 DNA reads TGCGCCAGCAGCTTGGAGGGACAGGGGGCTGGAAACACCATATATTTT.

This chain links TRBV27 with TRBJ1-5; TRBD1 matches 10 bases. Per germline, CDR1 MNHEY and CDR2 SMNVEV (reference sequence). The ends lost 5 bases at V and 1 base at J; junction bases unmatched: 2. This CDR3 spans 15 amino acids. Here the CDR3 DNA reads TGTGCCAGCAGTGCGGGACAGGGGAGCAATCAGCCCCAGCATTTT. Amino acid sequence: CASSAGQGSNQPQHF.

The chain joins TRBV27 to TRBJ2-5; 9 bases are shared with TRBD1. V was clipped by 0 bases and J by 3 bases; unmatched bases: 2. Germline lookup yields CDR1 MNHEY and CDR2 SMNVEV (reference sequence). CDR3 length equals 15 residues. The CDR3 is CASSLSGTGKETQYF. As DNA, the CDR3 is TGTGCCAGCAGTTTATCGGGGACAGGGAAAGAGACCCAGTACTTC.

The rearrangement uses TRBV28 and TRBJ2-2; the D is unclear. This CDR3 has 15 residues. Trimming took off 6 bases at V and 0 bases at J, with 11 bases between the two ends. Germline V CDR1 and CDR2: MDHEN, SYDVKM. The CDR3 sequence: CASSLPQTNTGELFF. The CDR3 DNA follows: TGTGCCAGCAGCCTCCCCCAGACGAACACCGGGGAGCTGTTTTTT. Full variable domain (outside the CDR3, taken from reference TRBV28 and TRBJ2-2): DVKVTQSSRYLVKRTGEKVFLECVQDMDHENMFWYRQDPGLGLRLIYFSYDVKMKEKGDIPEGYSVSREKKERFSLILESASTNQTSMYLCASSLPQTNTGELFFGEGSRLTVL.

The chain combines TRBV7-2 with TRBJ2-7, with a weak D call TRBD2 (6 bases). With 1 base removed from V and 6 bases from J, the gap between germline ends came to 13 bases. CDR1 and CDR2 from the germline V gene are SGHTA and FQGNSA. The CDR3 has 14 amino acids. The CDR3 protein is CASSLVPSGGEQYF. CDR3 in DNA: TGTGCCAGCAGCTTAGTCCCCTCCGGGGGCGAGCAGTACTTC.

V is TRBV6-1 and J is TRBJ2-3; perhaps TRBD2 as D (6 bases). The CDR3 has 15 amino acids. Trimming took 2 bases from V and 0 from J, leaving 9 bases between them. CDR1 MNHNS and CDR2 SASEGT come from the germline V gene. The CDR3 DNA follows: TGTGCCAGCAGTGAACTGAGCGGGAGCACAGATACGCAGTATTTT. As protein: CASSELSGSTDTQYF.

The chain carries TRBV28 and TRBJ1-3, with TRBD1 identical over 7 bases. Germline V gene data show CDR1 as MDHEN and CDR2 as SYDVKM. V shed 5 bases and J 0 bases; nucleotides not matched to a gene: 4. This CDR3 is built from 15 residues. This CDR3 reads CASSGGTVSGNTIYF. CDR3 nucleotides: TGTGCCAGCAGTGGGGGGACAGTCTCTGGAAACACCATATATTTT. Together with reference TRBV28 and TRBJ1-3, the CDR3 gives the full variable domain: DVKVTQSSRYLVKRTGEKVFLECVQDMDHENMFWYRQDPGLGLRLIYFSYDVKMKEKGDIPEGYSVSREKKERFSLILESASTNQTSMYLCASSGGTVSGNTIYFGEGSWLTVV.

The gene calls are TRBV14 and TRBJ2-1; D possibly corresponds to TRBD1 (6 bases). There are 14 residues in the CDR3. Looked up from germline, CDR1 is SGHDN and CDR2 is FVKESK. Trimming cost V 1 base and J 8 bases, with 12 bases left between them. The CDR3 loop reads CASSQGNRVDEQFF. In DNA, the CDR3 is TGTGCCAGCAGCCAAGGAAACAGGGTTGATGAGCAGTTCTTC.

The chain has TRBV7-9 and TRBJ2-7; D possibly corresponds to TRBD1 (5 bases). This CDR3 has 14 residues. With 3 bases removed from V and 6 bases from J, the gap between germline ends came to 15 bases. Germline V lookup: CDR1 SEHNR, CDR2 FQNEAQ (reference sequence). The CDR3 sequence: CASSFTARAAEQYF. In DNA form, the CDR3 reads TGTGCCAGCAGCTTCACAGCCAGGGCGGCCGAGCAGTACTTC.

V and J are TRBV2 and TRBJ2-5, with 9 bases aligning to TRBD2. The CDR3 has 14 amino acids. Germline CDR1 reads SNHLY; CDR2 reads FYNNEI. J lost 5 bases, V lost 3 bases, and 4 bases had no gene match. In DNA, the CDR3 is TGTGCCAGCAGTGACCCGGGACTAGCCGAGACCCAGTACTTC. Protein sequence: CASSDPGLAETQYF.

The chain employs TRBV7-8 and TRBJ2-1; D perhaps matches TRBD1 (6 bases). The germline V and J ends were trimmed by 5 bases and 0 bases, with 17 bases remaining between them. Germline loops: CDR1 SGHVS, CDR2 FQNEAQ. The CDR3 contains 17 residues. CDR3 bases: TGTGCCAGCAGCCAGAGGGGGACCACGAGCTCCTACAATGAGCAGTTCTTC. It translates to CASSQRGTTSSYNEQFF.

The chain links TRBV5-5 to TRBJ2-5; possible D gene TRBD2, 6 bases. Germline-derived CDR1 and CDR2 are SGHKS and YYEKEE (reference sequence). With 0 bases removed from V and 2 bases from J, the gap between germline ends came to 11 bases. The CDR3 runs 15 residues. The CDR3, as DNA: TGTGCCAGCAGCTTGGAGGGCGGGGCTCAAGAGACCCAGTACTTC. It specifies CASSLEGGAQETQYF.

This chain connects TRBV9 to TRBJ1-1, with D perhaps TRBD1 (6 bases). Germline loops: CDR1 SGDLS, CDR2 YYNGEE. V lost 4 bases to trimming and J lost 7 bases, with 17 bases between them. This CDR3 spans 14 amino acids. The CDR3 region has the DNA TGTGCCAGCAGCCGACAACAGGGCGCGGGTGAAGCTTTCTTT. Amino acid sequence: CASSRQQGAGEAFF.

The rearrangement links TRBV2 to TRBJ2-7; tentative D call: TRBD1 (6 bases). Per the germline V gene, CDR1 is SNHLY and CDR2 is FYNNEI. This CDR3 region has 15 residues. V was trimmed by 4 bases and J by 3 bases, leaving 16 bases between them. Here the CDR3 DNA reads TGTGCCAGCAGTGCGCTGTCAGGGGATCTCTACGAGCAGTACTTC. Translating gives CASSALSGDLYEQYF.

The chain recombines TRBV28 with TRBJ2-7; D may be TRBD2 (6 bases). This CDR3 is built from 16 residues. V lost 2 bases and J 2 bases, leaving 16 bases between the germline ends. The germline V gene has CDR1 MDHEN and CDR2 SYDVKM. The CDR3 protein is CASSLEGRTMTYEQYF. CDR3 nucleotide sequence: TGTGCCAGCAGTTTAGAGGGGAGGACAATGACCTACGAGCAGTACTTC.